These T cell receptor beta chains were read from a single sample in a study of radiotherapy plus CTLA-4 blockade in lung cancer. Sequencing used immunoSEQ multiplex PCR; TCRdb keeps in-frame clones, though not all of them. This sample yields about 87,000 clones, of which about 88% are seen a single time; 16% belongs to the top ten. The input for sequencing was peripheral blood, taken from a patient treated with radiotherapy plus ipilimumab. Receptors originate from a human donor with non-small cell lung cancer that progressed on radiotherapy plus ipilimumab. Each CDR3 is given with its conserved first and last residue. The D gene is left open where the match is weak. Not every row has a clone size; where given, it reads once, few, many or a size class.

J: TRBJ1-6
size: .
D: .
V: TRBV4-1
CDR3: CASSQEQGFSYNSPLHF
DNA: TGCGCCAGCAGCCAAGAGCAGGGTTTTTCCTATAATTCACCCCTCCACTTT

J: TRBJ1-1
size: once
D: .
V: TRBV7-6
CDR3: CASSLEDTKNTEAFF
DNA: TGTGCCAGCAGCTTGGAAGACACGAAGAACACTGAAGCTTTCTTT

J: TRBJ2-1
size: .
D: TRBD2
V: TRBV10-3
CDR3: CAISESLATSGSEQFF
DNA: TGTGCCATCAGTGAGTCCCTTGCGACTAGCGGGAGTGAGCAGTTCTTC

J: TRBJ2-3
size: .
D: .
V: TRBV6-5
CDR3: CASRTRGAVEYF
DNA: TGTGCCAGCAGAACCAGGGGCGCGGTAGAGTATTTT

J: TRBJ2-4
size: .
D: .
V: TRBV4-3
CDR3: CASSQDSLGAKNIQYF
DNA: TGCGCCAGCAGCCAAGATAGCCTTGGGGCCAAAAACATTCAGTACTTC

J: TRBJ1-6
size: .
D: TRBD1
V: TRBV30
CDR3: CAWRGGGPGALHF
DNA: TGTGCCTGGAGAGGAGGGGGCCCCGGGGCCCTCCACTTT

J: TRBJ2-7
size: .
D: TRBD2
V: TRBV18
CDR3: CASSQRTSGRHEQYF
DNA: TGTGCCAGCTCACAAAGGACTAGCGGGAGGCACGAGCAGTACTTC

J: TRBJ1-3
size: .
D: .
V: TRBV4-2
CDR3: CASSPDRLGNTIYF
DNA: TGTGCCAGCAGCCCGGACAGACTTGGAAACACCATATATTTT

J: TRBJ2-3
size: .
D: .
V: TRBV28
CDR3: CASSPPSTDTQYF
DNA: TGTGCCAGCAGTCCCCCCAGCACAGATACGCAGTATTTT

J: TRBJ1-4
size: .
D: TRBD1
V: TRBV5-1
CDR3: CASSGGTGYNEKLFF
DNA: TGCGCCAGCAGCGGGGGGACAGGGTATAATGAAAAACTGTTTTTT

J: TRBJ2-3
size: .
D: .
V: TRBV27
CDR3: CASSLGTDTQYF
DNA: TGTGCCAGCAGTTTAGGAACAGATACGCAGTATTTT

J: TRBJ1-1
size: .
D: .
V: TRBV4-1
CDR3: CASSQRGVPGGGEAFF
DNA: TGCGCCAGCAGCCAGAGGGGGGTTCCCGGGGGCGGTGAAGCTTTCTTT

J: TRBJ1-4
size: .
D: TRBD1
V: TRBV7-9
CDR3: CASSDSGTGVWTNEKLFF
DNA: TGTGCCAGCAGCGATTCCGGGACAGGGGTTTGGACTAATGAAAAACTGTTTTTT

J: TRBJ2-1
size: .
D: TRBD2
V: TRBV7-2
CDR3: CASSGTSGRRGHNEQFF
DNA: TGTGCCAGCAGCGGGACTAGCGGGAGACGAGGCCACAATGAGCAGTTCTTC

J: TRBJ2-7
size: .
D: .
V: TRBV2
CDR3: CASSEEGKGSYEQYF
DNA: TGTGCCAGCAGTGAAGAGGGGAAGGGAAGCTACGAGCAGTACTTC

J: TRBJ1-4
size: .
D: .
V: TRBV4-3
CDR3: CASSQAGPTNEKLFF
DNA: TGCGCCAGCAGCCAAGCGGGACCCACTAATGAAAAACTGTTTTTT

J: TRBJ1-5
size: .
D: .
V: TRBV18
CDR3: CASSPGGDQPQHF
DNA: TGTGCCAGCTCACCGGGGGGCGATCAGCCCCAGCATTTT

J: TRBJ2-5
size: .
D: TRBD2
V: TRBV9
CDR3: CASGASGTPETQYF
DNA: TGTGCCAGCGGGGCTAGCGGGACACCAGAGACCCAGTACTTC

J: TRBJ1-2
size: few
D: TRBD1
V: TRBV11-2
CDR3: CASSTFDRVEGYTF
DNA: TGTGCCAGCAGCACCTTCGACAGGGTTGAAGGCTACACCTTC

J: TRBJ1-2
size: once
D: .
V: TRBV6-5
CDR3: CASSITQGGGYTF
DNA: TGTGCCAGCAGCATAACACAGGGTGGTGGCTACACCTTC

J: TRBJ2-2
size: .
D: TRBD1
V: TRBV5-1
CDR3: CASTWTGGAPGELFF
DNA: TGCGCCAGCACCTGGACAGGGGGCGCCCCCGGGGAGCTGTTTTTT

J: TRBJ1-5
size: .
D: TRBD1
V: TRBV6-1
CDR3: CASLGATGSNQPQHF
DNA: TGTGCCAGCCTTGGGGCGACAGGGAGTAATCAGCCCCAGCATTTT

J: TRBJ2-2
size: .
D: TRBD1
V: TRBV9
CDR3: CASSAGQGVGTGELFF
DNA: TGTGCCAGCAGCGCGGGACAGGGGGTAGGAACCGGGGAGCTGTTTTTT

J: TRBJ1-4
size: .
D: .
V: TRBV2
CDR3: CASSLDLSNEKLFF
DNA: TGTGCCAGCAGCCTGGACTTGTCTAATGAAAAACTGTTTTTT

J: TRBJ2-5
size: .
D: .
V: TRBV20-1
CDR3: CSARGEETQYF
DNA: TGCAGTGCTAGAGGCGAAGAGACCCAGTACTTC

J: TRBJ2-4
size: .
D: .
V: TRBV7-2
CDR3: CASSLAGVAKNIQYF
DNA: TGTGCCAGCAGCTTAGCGGGGGTAGCCAAAAACATTCAGTACTTC

J: TRBJ1-2
size: .
D: .
V: TRBV15
CDR3: CATSREKDRSYGYTF
DNA: TGTGCCACCAGCAGAGAGAAGGACAGATCCTATGGCTACACCTTC

J: TRBJ2-5
size: .
D: .
V: TRBV9
CDR3: CASSPGEGGRSETQYF
DNA: TGTGCCAGCAGCCCAGGGGAGGGGGGACGGTCAGAGACCCAGTACTTC

J: TRBJ2-7
size: .
D: .
V: TRBV2
CDR3: CASSDWTVAEQYF
DNA: TGTGCCAGCAGTGATTGGACAGTGGCGGAGCAGTACTTC

J: TRBJ2-3
size: few
D: .
V: TRBV4-1
CDR3: CASSQAREQYF
DNA: TGCGCCAGCAGCCAGGCTAGAGAGCAGTATTTT

J: TRBJ2-2
size: .
D: .
V: TRBV5-6
CDR3: CASSFSGELFF
DNA: TGTGCCAGCAGCTTTAGCGGGGAGCTGTTTTTT

J: TRBJ2-2
size: .
D: TRBD1
V: TRBV19
CDR3: CASGTQGASTGELFF
DNA: TGTGCCAGCGGTACTCAGGGGGCGAGCACCGGGGAGCTGTTTTTT

J: TRBJ1-5
size: .
D: .
V: TRBV7-2
CDR3: CASSFRAGQSNQPQHF
DNA: TGTGCCAGCAGCTTTAGGGCAGGGCAGAGCAATCAGCCCCAGCATTTT

J: TRBJ2-5
size: .
D: TRBD1
V: TRBV4-3
CDR3: CASSQGTGRQETQYF
DNA: TGCGCCAGCAGCCAAGGGACAGGGCGGCAAGAGACCCAGTACTTC

J: TRBJ2-2
size: .
D: .
V: TRBV30
CDR3: CAWDRRNTGELFF
DNA: TGTGCCTGGGACAGGAGGAACACCGGGGAGCTGTTTTTT

J: TRBJ2-3
size: .
D: TRBD2
V: TRBV7-2
CDR3: CASSLVVRGGRGTDTQYF
DNA: TGTGCCAGCAGCTTAGTGGTTCGGGGGGGCCGCGGGACAGATACGCAGTATTTT

J: TRBJ1-5
size: .
D: .
V: TRBV19
CDR3: CASRTTDISNQPQHF
DNA: TGTGCCAGTAGGACGACAGATATTAGCAATCAGCCCCAGCATTTT

J: TRBJ2-2
size: few
D: TRBD2
V: TRBV10-3
CDR3: CAISGLAGDTGELFF
DNA: TGTGCCATCAGTGGACTAGCGGGAGATACCGGGGAGCTGTTTTTT

J: TRBJ1-2
size: .
D: .
V: TRBV20-1
CDR3: CSARDDWSYTF
DNA: TGCAGTGCTAGAGACGACTGGAGCTACACCTTC

J: TRBJ2-5
size: .
D: TRBD1
V: TRBV7-8
CDR3: CASSSGDSLQETQYF
DNA: TGTGCCAGCAGCTCTGGGGACAGCCTCCAAGAGACCCAGTACTTC

J: TRBJ1-5
size: .
D: .
V: TRBV18
CDR3: CASSDGSQPQHF
DNA: TGTGCCAGCTCGGACGGTAGTCAGCCCCAGCATTTT

J: TRBJ1-6
size: .
D: .
V: TRBV6-5
CDR3: CASSYVRAYNSPLHF
DNA: TGTGCCAGCAGTTACGTTAGGGCCTATAATTCACCCCTCCACTTT

J: TRBJ2-5
size: .
D: TRBD1
V: TRBV7-8
CDR3: CASSTRTGGKETQYF
DNA: TGTGCCAGCAGCACCCGGACAGGGGGCAAAGAGACCCAGTACTTC

J: TRBJ1-4
size: .
D: .
V: TRBV6-1
CDR3: CASRAWTATNEKLFF
DNA: TGTGCCAGCAGAGCCTGGACAGCAACTAATGAAAAACTGTTTTTT

J: TRBJ1-1
size: .
D: .
V: TRBV5-6
CDR3: CASSSTPGVWRGNTEAFF
DNA: TGTGCCAGCAGCTCGACGCCAGGGGTTTGGAGGGGAAACACTGAAGCTTTCTTT

J: TRBJ2-3
size: .
D: .
V: TRBV2
CDR3: CAYWTVGDTQYF
DNA: TGTGCGTATTGGACAGTGGGTGATACGCAGTATTTT

J: TRBJ2-3
size: few
D: .
V: TRBV19
CDR3: CASSIEGTDTQYF
DNA: TGTGCCAGTAGTATAGAGGGCACAGATACGCAGTATTTT

J: TRBJ2-1
size: .
D: TRBD2
V: TRBV9
CDR3: CASRGREDNSYNEQFF
DNA: TGTGCCAGCAGAGGGCGGGAGGACAACTCCTACAATGAGCAGTTCTTC

J: TRBJ1-1
size: .
D: .
V: TRBV7-9
CDR3: CASRIRGTEAFF
DNA: TGTGCCAGCAGGATCAGGGGCACTGAAGCTTTCTTT

J: TRBJ2-7
size: .
D: TRBD1
V: TRBV5-1
CDR3: CASSQGTGSYEQYF
DNA: TGCGCCAGCAGCCAAGGGACAGGATCCTACGAGCAGTACTTC